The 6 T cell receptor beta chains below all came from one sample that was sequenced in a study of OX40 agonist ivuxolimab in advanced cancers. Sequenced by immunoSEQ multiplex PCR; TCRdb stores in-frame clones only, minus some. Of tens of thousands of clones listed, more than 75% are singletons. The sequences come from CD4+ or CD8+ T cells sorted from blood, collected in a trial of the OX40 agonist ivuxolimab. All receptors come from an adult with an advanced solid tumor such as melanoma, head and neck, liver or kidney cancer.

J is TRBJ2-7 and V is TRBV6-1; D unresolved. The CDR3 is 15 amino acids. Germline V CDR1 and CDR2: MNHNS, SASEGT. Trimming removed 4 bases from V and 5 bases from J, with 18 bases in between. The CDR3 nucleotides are TGTGCCAGCAGTGTAGGAGACGCCAGGTCCCACGAGCAGTACTTC. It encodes CASSVGDARSHEQYF.

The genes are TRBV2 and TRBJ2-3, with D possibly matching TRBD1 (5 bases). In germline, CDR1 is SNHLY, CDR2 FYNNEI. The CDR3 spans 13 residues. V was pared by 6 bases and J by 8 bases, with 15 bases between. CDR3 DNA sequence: TGTGCCAGCAGCCCCCAGGGCCCAGGTACGCAGTATTTT. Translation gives CASSPQGPGTQYF.

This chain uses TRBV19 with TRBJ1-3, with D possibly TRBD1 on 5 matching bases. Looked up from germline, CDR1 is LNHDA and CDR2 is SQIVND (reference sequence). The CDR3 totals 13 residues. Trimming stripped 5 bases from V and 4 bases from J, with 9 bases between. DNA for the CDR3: TGTGCCAGTAGTGGGGGGTCAGGAAACACCATATATTTT. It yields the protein CASSGGSGNTIYF.

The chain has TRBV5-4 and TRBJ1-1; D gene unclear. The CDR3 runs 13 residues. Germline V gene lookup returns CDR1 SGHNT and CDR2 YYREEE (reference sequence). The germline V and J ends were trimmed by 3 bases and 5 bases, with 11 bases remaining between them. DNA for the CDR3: TGTGCCAGCAGCTCCGGACCGACTACTGAAGCTTTCTTT. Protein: CASSSGPTTEAFF.

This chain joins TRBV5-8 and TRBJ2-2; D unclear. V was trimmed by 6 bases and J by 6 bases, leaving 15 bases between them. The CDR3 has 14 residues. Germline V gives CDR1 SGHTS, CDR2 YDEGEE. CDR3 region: CASTPSFSSGELFF. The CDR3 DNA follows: TGTGCCAGCACCCCGTCCTTTAGTTCCGGGGAGCTGTTTTTT.

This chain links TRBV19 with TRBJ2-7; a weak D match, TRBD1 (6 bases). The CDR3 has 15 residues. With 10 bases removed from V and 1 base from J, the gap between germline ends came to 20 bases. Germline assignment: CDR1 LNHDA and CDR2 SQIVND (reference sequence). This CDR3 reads CATKKGQGFSYEQYF. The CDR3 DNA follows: TGTGCCACCAAAAAAGGCCAGGGGTTTTCCTACGAGCAGTACTTC.